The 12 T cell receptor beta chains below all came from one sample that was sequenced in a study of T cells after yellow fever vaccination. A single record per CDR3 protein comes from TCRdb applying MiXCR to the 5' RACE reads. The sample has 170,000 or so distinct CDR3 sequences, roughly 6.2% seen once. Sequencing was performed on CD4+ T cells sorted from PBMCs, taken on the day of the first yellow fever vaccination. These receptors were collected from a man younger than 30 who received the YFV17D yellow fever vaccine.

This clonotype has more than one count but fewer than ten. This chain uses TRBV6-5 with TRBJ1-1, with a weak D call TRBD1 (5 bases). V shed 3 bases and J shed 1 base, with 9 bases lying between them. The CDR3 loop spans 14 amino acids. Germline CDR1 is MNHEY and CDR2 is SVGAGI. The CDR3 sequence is CASSYGGSNTEAFF. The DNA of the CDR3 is TGTGCCAGCAGTTATGGGGGATCGAACACTGAAGCTTTCTTT.

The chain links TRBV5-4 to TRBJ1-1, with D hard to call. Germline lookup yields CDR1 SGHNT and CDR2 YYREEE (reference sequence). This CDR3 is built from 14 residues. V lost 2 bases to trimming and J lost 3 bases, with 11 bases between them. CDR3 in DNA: TGTGCCAGCAGCTTTAGTCAGAGGGACACTGAAGCTTTCTTT. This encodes CASSFSQRDTEAFF.

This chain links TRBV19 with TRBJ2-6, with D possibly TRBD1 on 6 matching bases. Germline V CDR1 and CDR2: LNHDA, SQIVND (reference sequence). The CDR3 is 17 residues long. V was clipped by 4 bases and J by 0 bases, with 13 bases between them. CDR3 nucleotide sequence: TGTGCCAGTAGTAGGGGGCGACAACTCTCTGGGGCCAACGTCCTGACTTTC. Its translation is CASSRGRQLSGANVLTF.

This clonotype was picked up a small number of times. The CDR3 region is CASSQDKNTEAFF. CDR3 DNA sequence: TGCGCCAGCAGCCAAGACAAGAACACTGAAGCTTTCTTT. The V call is TRBV5-1, the J call TRBJ1-1, with D unclear. This CDR3 contains 13 residues. V was trimmed by 4 bases and J by 1 base, leaving 8 bases between them. Germline loops: CDR1 SGHRS, CDR2 YFSETQ.

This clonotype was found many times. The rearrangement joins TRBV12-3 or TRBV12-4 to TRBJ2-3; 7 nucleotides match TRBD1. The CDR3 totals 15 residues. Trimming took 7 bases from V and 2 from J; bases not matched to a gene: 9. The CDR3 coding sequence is TGTGCCAGCACACGACGACAGGGACCCACAGATACGCAGTATTTT. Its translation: CASTRRQGPTDTQYF.

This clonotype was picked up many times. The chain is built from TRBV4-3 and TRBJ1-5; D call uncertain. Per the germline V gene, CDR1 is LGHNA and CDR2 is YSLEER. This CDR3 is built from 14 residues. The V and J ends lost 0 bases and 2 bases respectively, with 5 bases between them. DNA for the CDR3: TGCGCCAGCAGCCAAGATCCCGGCAATCAGCCCCAGCATTTT. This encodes CASSQDPGNQPQHF.

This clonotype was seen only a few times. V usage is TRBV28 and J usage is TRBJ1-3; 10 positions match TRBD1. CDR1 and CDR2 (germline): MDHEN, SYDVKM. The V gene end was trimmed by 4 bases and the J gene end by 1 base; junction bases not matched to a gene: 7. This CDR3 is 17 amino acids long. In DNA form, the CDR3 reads TGTGCCAGCAGTTCGACAGGGGGCAGGATGTCTGGAAACACCATATATTTT. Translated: CASSSTGGRMSGNTIYF.

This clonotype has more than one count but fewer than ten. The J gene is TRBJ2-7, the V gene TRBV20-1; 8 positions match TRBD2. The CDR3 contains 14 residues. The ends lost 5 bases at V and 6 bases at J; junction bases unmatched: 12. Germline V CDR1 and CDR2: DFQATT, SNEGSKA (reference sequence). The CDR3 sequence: CSASADGGGPEQYF. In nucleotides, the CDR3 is TGCAGTGCTTCCGCGGACGGCGGGGGGCCCGAGCAGTACTTC.

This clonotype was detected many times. This chain's CDR3 is CSVEEFRGYEQYF. CDR3 coding DNA: TGCAGCGTTGAAGAGTTCAGGGGCTACGAGCAGTACTTC. V usage is TRBV29-1 and J usage is TRBJ2-7, with TRBD1 as a possible D gene (6 bases). Per germline, CDR1 SQVTM and CDR2 ANQGSEA. Trimming left V 0 bases short and J 3 bases short, with 9 bases between. The CDR3 spans 13 residues.

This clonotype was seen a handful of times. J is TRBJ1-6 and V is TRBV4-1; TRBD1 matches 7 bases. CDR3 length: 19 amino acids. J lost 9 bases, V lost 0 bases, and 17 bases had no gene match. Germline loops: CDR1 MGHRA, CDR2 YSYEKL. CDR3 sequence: CASSQDLFGMAGGRSPLHF. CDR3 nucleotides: TGCGCCAGCAGCCAAGATTTATTCGGGATGGCAGGGGGGCGTTCACCCCTCCACTTT.

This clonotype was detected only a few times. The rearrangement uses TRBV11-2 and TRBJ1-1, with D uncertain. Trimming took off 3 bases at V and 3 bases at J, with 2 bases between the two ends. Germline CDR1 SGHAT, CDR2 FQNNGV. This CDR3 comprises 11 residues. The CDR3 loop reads CASSFHTEAFF. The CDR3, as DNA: TGTGCCAGCAGCTTCCACACTGAAGCTTTCTTT.

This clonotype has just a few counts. CDR3 protein: CASSWGSDTEAFF. For the CDR3, the DNA is TGTGCCAGCAGCTGGGGCAGTGACACTGAAGCTTTCTTT. V gene TRBV5-5 combines with J gene TRBJ1-1; a possible D gene is TRBD1 (5 bases). The germline V gene has CDR1 SGHKS and CDR2 YYEKEE (reference sequence). This CDR3 is 13 amino acids long. Trimming left V 3 bases short and J 3 bases short, with 9 bases between.